This record covers a single TCR beta chain. What this receptor recognizes is not known. There are no base qualities to consult, and no much larger clone falls within one base. TCRbeta CDR3 regions were amplified from genomic DNA by means of the immunoSEQ Assay, a bias-controlled multiplex PCR. Concerning the study's data processing: The number of nucleated cells in each sample was estimated from the amplification of reference gene primers within the assay. Sequence reads were collapsed and filtered to measure the absolute abundance of every unique TCRbeta CDR3 rearrangement. For each sample, productive Simpson clonality was calculated as the square root of Simpson's diversity index over productive rearrangements. TCRdb limited this immuneACCESS table to in-frame rearrangements with V and J called. A share of clones is missing; checked studies link under half to unresolved V genes, and the rest is unexplained. D and trimming were read from the DNA, whereas the V and J calls and clone size are those reported in that table. Recorded for this sample are about 180,000 clones; 80% to 90% of them occurred a single time. Of the sample, 7% to 10% is held by the ten largest clones.

These data belong to a study of blood T cell repertoires in COVID-19 (dated by TCRdb to about 2020). At the level of the whole study: Samples from collaborators originated in the United States, Italy and Spain and spanned both the acute and convalescent phases of COVID-19. The prospective study material was composed of cDNA or gDNA derived from T cells, B-cell-depleted T cells, or PBMCs. The dataset comprised deeply sampled blood TCRbeta repertoires from subjects exposed to, actively infected with, or recovered from COVID-19. HLA class I and class II types, where available, came from metadata supplied by the sample provider rather than from assay-based typing. The samples were drawn from two sources: the first 160 participants of the ongoing ImmuneRACE study, and 1,000 to 1,500 subjects contributed by 6 global collaborators. A freely available public database, intended as a resource for researchers studying the immune response to SARS-CoV-2, is where the repertoires were released. A de-identified subject ID, COVID-19 status, age in years and sex were almost always included in the sample metadata.

What the work shows at the level of the full study, not this receptor alone: The quantity of clinical and demographic metadata differed by source and by participant and was supplied without curation.

The collaborating institutions used their own protocols to collect whole blood in K2EDTA tubes. Collaborator samples were shipped for TCRbeta analysis as frozen whole blood, isolated PBMCs, or DNA extracted from either sample type. Sequenced: peripheral blood. The receptor comes from a man aged 50 to 59 with active or convalescent COVID-19.

The CDR3 reads as follows: CASSQDSGTGNSYEQYF. Read as DNA, the sequence is TGCGCCAGCAGCCAAGATTCGGGGACAGGGAATTCCTACGAGCAGTACTTC. The chain joins TRBV4-1 to TRBJ2-7; TRBD1 aligns with 9 central bases. Trimmed from V: 0 bases; trimmed from J: 1 base; junction bases lacking a gene match: 7. The CDR3 covers 17 residues, taking in both the cysteine and the phenylalanine. CDR3 DNA only is kept here, 51 bases in frame from base 1. The germline V gene provides CDR1 MGHRA and CDR2 YSYEKL.